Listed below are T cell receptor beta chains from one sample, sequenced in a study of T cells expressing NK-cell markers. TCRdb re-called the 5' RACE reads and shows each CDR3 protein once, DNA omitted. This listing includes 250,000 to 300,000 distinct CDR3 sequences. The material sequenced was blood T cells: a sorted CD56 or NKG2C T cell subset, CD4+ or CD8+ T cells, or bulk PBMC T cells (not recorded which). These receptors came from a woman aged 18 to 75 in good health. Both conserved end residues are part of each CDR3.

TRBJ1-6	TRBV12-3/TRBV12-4	CASSARGGFSPLHF
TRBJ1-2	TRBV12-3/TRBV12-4	CASSPIRYGYTF
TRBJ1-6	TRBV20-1	CSARVDGDSYNSPLHF
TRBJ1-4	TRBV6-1	CASSPRQDHLGELFF
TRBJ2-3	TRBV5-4	CASSASGGAAKDTQYF
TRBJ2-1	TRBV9	CASSVVLAGTGEQFF
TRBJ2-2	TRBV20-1	CSAGPGTSGTGELFF
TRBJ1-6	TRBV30	CAWRTAGTGGKSPLHF
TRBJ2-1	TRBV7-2	CASSLRTDGVKFF
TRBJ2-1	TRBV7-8	CASSLAPGTGMDEQFF
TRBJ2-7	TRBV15	CATSRASGRDEQYF
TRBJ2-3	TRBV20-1	CSAISERTDTQYF
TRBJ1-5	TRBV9	CASSVGPPYSNQPQHF
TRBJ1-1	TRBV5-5	CASSLRTGDRRGAFF
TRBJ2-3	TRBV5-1	CASSLSQMELDTQYF
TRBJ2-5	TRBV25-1	CASSEYMTGSETQYF
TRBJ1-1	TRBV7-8	CASSALTEAFF
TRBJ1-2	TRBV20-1	CSARAQGARYGYTF
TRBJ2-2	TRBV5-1	CASSTGTGELFF
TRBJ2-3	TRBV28	CASLGYAEVGKTWAQYF
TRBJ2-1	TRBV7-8	CASSVKAQGQGTNEQFF
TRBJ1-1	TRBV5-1	CASSPRSGAGGTEAFF
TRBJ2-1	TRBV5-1	CASSLQTSNNEQFF
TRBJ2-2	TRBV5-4	CASSFGTDNTGELFF
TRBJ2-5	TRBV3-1	CASAVGETQYF
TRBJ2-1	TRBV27	CASSLRGLANNEQFF
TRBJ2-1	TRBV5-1	CASSAQGAGDEQFF
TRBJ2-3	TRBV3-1	CASSQGGVSTDTQYF
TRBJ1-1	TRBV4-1	CASSQDGGPYTEAFF
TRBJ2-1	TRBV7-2	CASSLTSDPTYNEQFF
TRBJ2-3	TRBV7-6	CASSFYLASQYF
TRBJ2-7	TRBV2	CASRNPGRVYEQYF
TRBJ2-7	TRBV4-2	CASSQATSREQYF
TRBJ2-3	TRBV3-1	CASSQDLGGTAQYF
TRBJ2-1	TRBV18	CASSPGPGEFF
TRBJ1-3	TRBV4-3	CASSQTIGPRGNTIYF
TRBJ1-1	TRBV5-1	CASSLVGQGIPEAFF
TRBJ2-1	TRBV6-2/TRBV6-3	CASSYQMGRASSSYNEQFF
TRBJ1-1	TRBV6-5	CASSYPREGNTEAFF
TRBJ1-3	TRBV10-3	CAITGQQSGNTIYF
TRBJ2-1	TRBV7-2	CASSKTREQFF
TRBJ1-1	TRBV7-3	CASSSRLGQGTEAFF
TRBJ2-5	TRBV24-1	CATSDPGQGGETQYF
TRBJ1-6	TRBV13	CASSPRGRADSPLHF
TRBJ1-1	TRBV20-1	CSARDVGARNTEAFF
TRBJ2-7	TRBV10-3	CAISEGLAGGPYEQYF